The sequence of this T cell receptor beta chain was determined in a study of blood T cell repertoires in COVID-19 (TCRdb year 2020). Describing the broader study: Collaborator samples came from the United States, Italy and Spain and covered acute and convalescent phases of COVID-19. The dataset comprised deeply sampled blood TCRbeta repertoires from subjects exposed to, actively infected with, or recovered from COVID-19. The prospective study material was composed of cDNA or gDNA derived from T cells, B-cell-depleted T cells, or PBMCs. Samples came from the ongoing ImmuneRACE study (first 160 participants) plus 1,254 subjects from 6 global collaborators. A de-identified subject ID, COVID-19 status, age in years and sex were almost always included in the sample metadata. HLA class I and class II types, where available, came from metadata supplied by the sample provider rather than from assay-based typing. A freely available public database, intended as a resource for researchers studying the immune response to SARS-CoV-2, is where the repertoires were released. Overall study outcomes, separate from this receptor: The amount of clinical and demographic metadata varied by source and participant and was provided uncurated.

In the case of this clone: Its recognized antigen is unknown. Per-base quality was not reported, and no clone a single base away is much larger than it.

TCRbeta CDR3 regions were amplified from genomic DNA by means of the immunoSEQ Assay, a bias-controlled multiplex PCR. As for the authors' bioinformatics: The number of nucleated cells in each sample was estimated by amplification of reference gene primers within the assay. To quantify the absolute abundance of each unique TCRbeta CDR3 rearrangement, sequence reads were collapsed and filtered. For each sample, productive Simpson clonality was calculated as the square root of Simpson's diversity index over productive rearrangements. TCRdb retrieved this table from immuneACCESS and kept in-frame rearrangements only. Not all clones are present; in checked studies, unresolved V genes account for under half, and no reason is known for the remainder. That table gives V, J and clone size, and the DNA gave D and trimming. This sample has approximately 220,000 clones in its table, and approximately 88% of those were observed once. 27% of the sample lies in the top ten.

Each collaborating institution followed its own protocols to collect whole blood in K2EDTA tubes. For TCRbeta analysis, collaborators shipped samples in one of three forms: frozen whole blood, isolated PBMCs, or DNA extracted from either of those sample types. There are 15 amino acids in the CDR3, from cysteine to phenylalanine inclusive. Only the CDR3 DNA stays, 45 bases, in frame from base 1. Germline trimming amounts to 3 bases on V and 3 bases on J, with 7 as the count of junction bases outside the gene matches. CDR1 MNHEY and CDR2 SMNVEV were looked up in the germline V gene (reference sequence).

In this chain, TRBV27 is recombined with TRBJ1-1, with TRBD1 matching 7 junction bases. Sequencing was carried out using peripheral blood. This receptor was taken from a man between 40 and 49 years old with acute or convalescent COVID-19. The nucleotides are TGTGCCAGCAGTTTGGAGGGGGCAAAGTACACTGAAGCTTTCTTT. Translated, this gives CASSLEGAKYTEAFF.